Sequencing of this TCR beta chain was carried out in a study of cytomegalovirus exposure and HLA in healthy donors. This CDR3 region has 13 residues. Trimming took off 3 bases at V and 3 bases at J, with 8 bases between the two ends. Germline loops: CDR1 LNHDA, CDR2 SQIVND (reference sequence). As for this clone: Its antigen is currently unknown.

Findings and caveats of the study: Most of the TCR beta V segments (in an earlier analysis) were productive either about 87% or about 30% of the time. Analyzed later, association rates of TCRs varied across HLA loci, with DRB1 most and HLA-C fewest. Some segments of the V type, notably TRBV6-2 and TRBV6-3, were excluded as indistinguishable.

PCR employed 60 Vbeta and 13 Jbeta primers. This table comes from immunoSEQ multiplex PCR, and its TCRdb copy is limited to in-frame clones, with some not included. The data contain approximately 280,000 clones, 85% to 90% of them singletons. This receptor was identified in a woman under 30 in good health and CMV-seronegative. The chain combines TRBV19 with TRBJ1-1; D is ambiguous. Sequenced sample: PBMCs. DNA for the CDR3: TGTGCCAGTAGTATCGGCCAGGACACTGAAGCTTTCTTT. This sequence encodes CASSIGQDTEAFF.